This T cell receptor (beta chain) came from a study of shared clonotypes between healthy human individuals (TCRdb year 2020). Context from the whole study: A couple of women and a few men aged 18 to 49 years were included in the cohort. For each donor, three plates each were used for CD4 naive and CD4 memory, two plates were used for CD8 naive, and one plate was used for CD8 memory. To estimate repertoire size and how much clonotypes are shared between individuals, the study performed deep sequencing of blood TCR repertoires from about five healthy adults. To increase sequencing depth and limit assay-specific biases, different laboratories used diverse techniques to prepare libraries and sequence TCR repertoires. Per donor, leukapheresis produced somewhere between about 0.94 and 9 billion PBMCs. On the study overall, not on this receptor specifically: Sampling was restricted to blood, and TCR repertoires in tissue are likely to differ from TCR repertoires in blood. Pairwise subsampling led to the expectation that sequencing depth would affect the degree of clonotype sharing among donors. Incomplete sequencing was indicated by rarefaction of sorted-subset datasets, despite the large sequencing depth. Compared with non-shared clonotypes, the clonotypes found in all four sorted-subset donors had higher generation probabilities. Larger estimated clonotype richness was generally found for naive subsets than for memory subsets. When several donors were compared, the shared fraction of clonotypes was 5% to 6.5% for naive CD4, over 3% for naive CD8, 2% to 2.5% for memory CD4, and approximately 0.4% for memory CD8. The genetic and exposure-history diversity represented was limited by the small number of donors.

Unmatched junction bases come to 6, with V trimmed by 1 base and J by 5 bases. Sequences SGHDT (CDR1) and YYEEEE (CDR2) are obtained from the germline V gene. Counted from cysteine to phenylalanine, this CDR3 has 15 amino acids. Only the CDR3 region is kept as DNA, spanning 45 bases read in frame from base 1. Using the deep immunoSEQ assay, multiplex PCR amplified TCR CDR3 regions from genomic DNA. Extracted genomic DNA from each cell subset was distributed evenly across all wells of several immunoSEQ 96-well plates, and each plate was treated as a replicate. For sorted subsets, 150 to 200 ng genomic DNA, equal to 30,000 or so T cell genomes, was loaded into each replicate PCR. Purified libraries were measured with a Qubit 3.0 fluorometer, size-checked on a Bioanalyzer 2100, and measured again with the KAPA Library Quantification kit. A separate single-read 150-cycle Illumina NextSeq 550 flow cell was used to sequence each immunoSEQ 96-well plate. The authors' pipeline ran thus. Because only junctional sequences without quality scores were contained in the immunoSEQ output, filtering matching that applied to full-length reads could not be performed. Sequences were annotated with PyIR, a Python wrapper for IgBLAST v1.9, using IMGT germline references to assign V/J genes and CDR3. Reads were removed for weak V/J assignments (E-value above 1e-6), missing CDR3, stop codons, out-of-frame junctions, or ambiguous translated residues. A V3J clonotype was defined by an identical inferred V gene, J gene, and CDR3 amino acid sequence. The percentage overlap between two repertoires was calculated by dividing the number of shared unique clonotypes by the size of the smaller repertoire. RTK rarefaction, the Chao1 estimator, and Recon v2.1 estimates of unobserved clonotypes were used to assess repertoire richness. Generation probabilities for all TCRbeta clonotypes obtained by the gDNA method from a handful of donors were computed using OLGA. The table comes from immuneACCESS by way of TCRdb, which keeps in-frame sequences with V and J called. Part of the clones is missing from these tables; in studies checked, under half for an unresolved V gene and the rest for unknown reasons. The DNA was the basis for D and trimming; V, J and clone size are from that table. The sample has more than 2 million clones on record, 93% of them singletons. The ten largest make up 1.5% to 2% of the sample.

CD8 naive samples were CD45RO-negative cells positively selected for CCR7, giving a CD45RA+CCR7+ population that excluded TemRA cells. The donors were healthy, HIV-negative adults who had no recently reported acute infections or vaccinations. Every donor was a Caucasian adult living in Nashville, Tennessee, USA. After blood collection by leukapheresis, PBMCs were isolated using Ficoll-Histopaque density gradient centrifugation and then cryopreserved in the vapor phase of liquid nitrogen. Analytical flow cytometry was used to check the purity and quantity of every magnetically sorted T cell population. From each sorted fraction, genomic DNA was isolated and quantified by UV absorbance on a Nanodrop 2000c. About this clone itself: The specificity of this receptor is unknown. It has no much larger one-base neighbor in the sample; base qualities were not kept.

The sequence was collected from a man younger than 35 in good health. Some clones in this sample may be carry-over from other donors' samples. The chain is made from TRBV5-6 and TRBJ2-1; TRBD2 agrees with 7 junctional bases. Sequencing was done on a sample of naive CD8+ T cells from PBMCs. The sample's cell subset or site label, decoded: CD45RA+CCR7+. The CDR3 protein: CASSLRGRADNEQFF. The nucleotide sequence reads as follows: TGTGCCAGCAGCTTGAGAGGGAGGGCCGACAATGAGCAGTTCTTC. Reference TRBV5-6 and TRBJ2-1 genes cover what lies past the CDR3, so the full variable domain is DAGVTQSPTHLIKTRGQQVTLRCSPKSGHDTVSWYQQALGQGPQFIFQYYEEEERQRGNFPDRFSGHQFPNYSSELNVNALLLGDSALYLCASSLRGRADNEQFFGPGTRLTVL.